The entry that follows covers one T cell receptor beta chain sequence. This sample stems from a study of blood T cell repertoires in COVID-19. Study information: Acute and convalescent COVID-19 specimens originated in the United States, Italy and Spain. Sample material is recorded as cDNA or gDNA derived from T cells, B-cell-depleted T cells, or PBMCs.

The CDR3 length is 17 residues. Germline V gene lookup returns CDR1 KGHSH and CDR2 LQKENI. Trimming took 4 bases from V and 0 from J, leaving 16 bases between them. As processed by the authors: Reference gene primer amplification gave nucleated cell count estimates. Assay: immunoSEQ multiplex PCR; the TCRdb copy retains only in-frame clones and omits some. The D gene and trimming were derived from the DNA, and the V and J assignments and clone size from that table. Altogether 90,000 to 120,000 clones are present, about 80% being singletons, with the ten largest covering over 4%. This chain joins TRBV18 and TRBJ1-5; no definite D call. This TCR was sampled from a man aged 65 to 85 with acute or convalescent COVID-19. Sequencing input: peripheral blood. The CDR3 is CASSLIFTDTSNQPQHF. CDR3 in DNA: TGTGCCAGCTCACTGATATTCACAGATACTAGCAATCAGCCCCAGCATTTT. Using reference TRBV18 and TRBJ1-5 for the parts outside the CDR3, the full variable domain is NAGVMQNPRHLVRRRGQEARLRCSPMKGHSHVYWYRQLPEEGLKFMVYLQKENIIDESGMPKERFSAEFPKEGPSILRIQQVVRGDSAAYFCASSLIFTDTSNQPQHFGDGTRLSIL.